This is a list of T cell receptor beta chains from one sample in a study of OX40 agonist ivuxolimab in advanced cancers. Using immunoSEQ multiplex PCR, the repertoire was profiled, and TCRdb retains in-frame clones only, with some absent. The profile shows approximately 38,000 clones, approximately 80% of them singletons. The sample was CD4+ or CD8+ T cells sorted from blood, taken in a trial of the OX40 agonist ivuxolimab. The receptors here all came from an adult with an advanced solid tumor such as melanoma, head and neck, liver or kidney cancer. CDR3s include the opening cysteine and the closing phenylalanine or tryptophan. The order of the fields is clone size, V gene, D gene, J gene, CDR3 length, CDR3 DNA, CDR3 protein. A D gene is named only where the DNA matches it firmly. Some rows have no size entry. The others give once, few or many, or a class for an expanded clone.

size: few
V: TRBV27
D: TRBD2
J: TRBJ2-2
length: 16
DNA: TGTGCCAGCAGACCGGGACTAACAATGAACACCGGGGAGCTGTTTTTT
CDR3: CASRPGLTMNTGELFF

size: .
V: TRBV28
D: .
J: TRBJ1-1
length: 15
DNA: TGTGCCAGCAGTTTCTTTACCTCCCCGGGCACTGAAGCTTTCTTT
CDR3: CASSFFTSPGTEAFF

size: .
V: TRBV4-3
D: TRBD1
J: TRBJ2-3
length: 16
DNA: TGCGCCAGCAGCCATTGGACAGGGGGAAAGACAGATACGCAGTATTTT
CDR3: CASSHWTGGKTDTQYF

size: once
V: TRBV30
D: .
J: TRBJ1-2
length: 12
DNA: TGTGCCTGGAGCGCTACAGGAGAGGGCTACACCTTC
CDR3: CAWSATGEGYTF

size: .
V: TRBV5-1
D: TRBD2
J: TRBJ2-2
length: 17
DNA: TGCGCCAGCAGCTTGGCTGGCCTAGCGGGAAGGATCGGGGAGCTGTTTTTT
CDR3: CASSLAGLAGRIGELFF

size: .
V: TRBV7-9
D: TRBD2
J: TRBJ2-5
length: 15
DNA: TGTGCCAGCAGCTTATTGGTAGCGGGACAAGAGACCCAGTACTTC
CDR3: CASSLLVAGQETQYF

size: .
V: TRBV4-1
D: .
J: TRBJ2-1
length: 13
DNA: TGCGCTAGCAGCCATCCGGGGGAGAATGAGCAGTTCTTC
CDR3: CASSHPGENEQFF

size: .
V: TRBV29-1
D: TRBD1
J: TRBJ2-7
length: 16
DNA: TGCAGCGTTGAAGATATAGGGACAGGGAGCTCCTACGAGCAGTACTTC
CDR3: CSVEDIGTGSSYEQYF

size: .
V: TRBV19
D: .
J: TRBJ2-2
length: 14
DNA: TGTGCCAGTAGTATAACAGGGTACACCGGGGAGCTGTTTTTT
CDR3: CASSITGYTGELFF

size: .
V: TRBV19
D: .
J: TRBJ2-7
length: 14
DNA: TGTGCCAGTAGTACCCTTGACAGTACCTACGAGCAGTACTTC
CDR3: CASSTLDSTYEQYF

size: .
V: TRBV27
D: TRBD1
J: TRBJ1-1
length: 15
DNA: TGTGCCAGCAGTCTCAGGACAGGGGCTGTTAGCGAAGCTTTCTTT
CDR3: CASSLRTGAVSEAFF